What follows is one TCR beta chain and its context. Some clones are missing from TCRdb's copy, which holds only in-frame ones; the method was immunoSEQ multiplex PCR. The profile covers about 160,000 clones, with approximately 94% appearing a single time and 14% taken by the ten largest. The source of the sample is a study of control samples from healthy donors and cancer patients. Specimen: PBMCs. This clonotype was obtained from a man in his 60s with colorectal cancer.

CDR3 residues: CASSVQGHGTDTQYF. The DNA of the CDR3 is TGTGCCAGCAGCGTACAGGGGCATGGCACAGATACGCAGTATTTT. The chain employs TRBV2 and TRBJ2-3; 7 bases line up with TRBD1. The CDR3 loop spans 15 amino acids. V shed 6 bases, J shed 1 base, and the junction held 7 bases outside the gene matches. Germline loops: CDR1 SNHLY, CDR2 FYNNEI.